A single sample gave rise to the 10 T cell receptor beta chains below, sequenced in a study of OX40 agonist ivuxolimab in advanced cancers. The method was immunoSEQ multiplex PCR; TCRdb's version includes in-frame clones alone and lacks a portion of them. The table shows 85,000 to 90,000 clones, with more than 85% occurring only once. The specimen comprised CD4+ or CD8+ T cells sorted from blood, sampled in a trial of the OX40 agonist ivuxolimab. These TCRs come from an adult with an advanced solid tumor such as melanoma, head and neck, liver or kidney cancer.

The chain links TRBV5-1 to TRBJ1-4; D call uncertain. The CDR3 runs to 14 residues. The germline gives CDR1 SGHRS, CDR2 YFSETQ. V lost 5 bases, J lost 1 base, and 9 bases lay in between. In DNA form, the CDR3 reads TGCGCCAGCAGTCCGTTTGGAACTAATGAAAAACTGTTTTTT. It yields the protein CASSPFGTNEKLFF.

The V and J genes are TRBV11-3 and TRBJ2-5, with TRBD2 as a possible D gene (5 bases). With 2 bases removed from V and 5 bases from J, the gap between germline ends came to 12 bases. The CDR3 contains 14 residues. Germline V gives CDR1 SGHNT, CDR2 YENEEA. The DNA of the CDR3 is TGTGCCAGCAGCTTAAACAAGCCGGGGGAGACCCAGTACTTC. It is translated as CASSLNKPGETQYF.

The V call is TRBV27, the J call TRBJ2-1, with 7 bases fitting TRBD1. V lost 6 bases, J lost 4 bases, and 9 bases stayed unmatched. The CDR3 covers 15 residues. Per the germline V gene, CDR1 is MNHEY and CDR2 is SMNVEV (reference sequence). In DNA form, the CDR3 reads TGTGCCAGCAGCATGAACAGGGGACCTTACAATGAGCAGTTCTTC. It translates to CASSMNRGPYNEQFF.

The chain joins TRBV21-1 to TRBJ2-3. TRBV21-1 is recorded as a pseudogene. The CDR3 has 12 amino acids. CDR3 nucleotides: TGTGCCAGCAGCTTCCGAACAGATACGCAGTATTTT. It yields the protein CASSFRTDTQYF.

The chain recombines TRBV5-6 with TRBJ2-6; the D gene could be TRBD1 or TRBD2 (5 bases each). CDR1 is SGHDT, CDR2 YYEEEE, per germline. The CDR3 is made up of 19 amino acids. Trimming pared 0 bases from V and 1 base from J, leaving 17 bases between. The CDR3 nucleotides are TGTGCCAGCAGCTTGGGAGGGGTGTCTGCAGGTTCTGGGGCCAACGTCCTGACTTTC. Its translation: CASSLGGVSAGSGANVLTF.

This chain uses TRBV5-1 with TRBJ1-3; no definite D call. The germline V gene has CDR1 SGHRS and CDR2 YFSETQ. With 4 bases removed from V and 4 bases from J, the gap between germline ends came to 6 bases. The CDR3 is 12 amino acids. The CDR3 DNA reads TGCGCCAGCAGCGATGGAGGAAACACCATATATTTT. Its translation: CASSDGGNTIYF.

This sequence joins TRBV27 and TRBJ1-5; 9 nucleotides align to TRBD1. CDR3 length equals 15 residues. CDR1 and CDR2 from the germline V gene are MNHEY and SMNVEV (reference sequence). The trim removed 6 bases at V and 5 bases at J, leaving 8 bases unmatched. The CDR3 bases are TGTGCCAGCAGGAGAACAGGGGGCATTGATCAGCCCCAGCATTTT. Translated: CASRRTGGIDQPQHF.

The rearrangement uses TRBV28 and TRBJ2-5; D assignment may be TRBD1 or TRBD2 (5 bases each). Trimming cost V 2 bases and J 3 bases, with 13 bases left between them. Germline-derived CDR1 and CDR2 are MDHEN and SYDVKM. The CDR3 runs to 15 residues. CDR3 sequence (DNA): TGTGCCAGCAGTTTACAATGGGGGATCGAAGAGACCCAGTACTTC. This sequence encodes CASSLQWGIEETQYF.

This clone was counted only a few times. This chain links TRBV30 with TRBJ1-6; D may be TRBD1 (5 bases). The germline V and J ends were trimmed by 0 bases and 10 bases, with 16 bases remaining between them. The germline V gene has CDR1 GTSNPN and CDR2 SVGIG (reference sequence). The CDR3 has 15 residues. This CDR3 is CAWSVGTHIGSPLHF. CDR3 sequence (DNA): TGTGCCTGGAGTGTAGGGACCCATATTGGATCACCCCTCCACTTT.

The V and J genes are TRBV7-3 and TRBJ2-5, with 8 bases that match TRBD1. This CDR3 comprises 17 residues. Germline V gene data show CDR1 as SGHTA and CDR2 as FQGTGA. V gave up 5 bases and J gave up 5 bases; unmatched junction bases: 16. CDR3 in amino acids: CASSAPSPGTGGETQYF. The CDR3 DNA reads TGTGCCAGCAGCGCACCCTCCCCCGGGACAGGAGGGGAGACCCAGTACTTC.